The next 20 T cell receptor beta chains were all read from a single sample in a study of shared clonotypes between healthy human individuals. The protocol was immunoSEQ multiplex PCR, while the TCRdb copy is restricted to in-frame clones and leaves out a portion. The sample consists of about 770,000 clones, roughly 72% of them appearing once. Sequencing was done on a sample of memory CD4+ T cells sorted from blood. This sample's subset: CD45RA-negative fraction. The receptor set was obtained from a woman aged 25 to 39 in good health.

The DNA of the CDR3 is TGTGCCAGCAGTTGGGGGACAGGGGCAGATACGCAGTATTTT. It specifies CASSWGTGADTQYF. The chain carries TRBV7-9 and TRBJ2-3, with 10 bases that match TRBD1. Trimming took 6 bases from V and 4 from J; bases not matched to a gene: 4. Germline CDR1 and CDR2: SEHNR and FQNEAQ (reference sequence). CDR3 length: 14 residues.

This clone showed up many times. CDR3 amino acids: CAISVNNEQFF. The CDR3 coding sequence is TGTGCCATCAGTGTGAACAATGAGCAGTTCTTC. The chain is built from TRBV10-3 and TRBJ2-1; D is unresolved. V lost 4 bases to trimming and J lost 5 bases, with 3 bases between them. The germline CDR1 and CDR2 sequences are ENHRY and SYGVKD. CDR3 length: 11 residues.

V and J are TRBV2 and TRBJ2-5; 8 bases agree with TRBD1. The germline CDR1 and CDR2 sequences are SNHLY and FYNNEI. V trimming: 0 bases; J trimming: 5 bases; junction bases outside the gene matches: 11. This CDR3 has 17 residues. CDR3 sequence reads: CASSEAGAGGGEETQYF. In DNA, the CDR3 is TGTGCCAGCAGTGAAGCGGGCGCAGGGGGCGGTGAGGAGACCCAGTACTTC.

V and J are TRBV7-8 and TRBJ1-5; D unclear. V dropped 3 bases and J dropped 11 bases, with 14 bases sitting between them. The CDR3 runs to 13 residues. Germline V CDR1 and CDR2: SGHVS, FQNEAQ. The CDR3 protein is CASSFQEKWAQHF. Written as DNA, the CDR3 is TGTGCCAGCAGCTTTCAGGAAAAATGGGCCCAGCATTTT.

This chain links TRBV5-5 with TRBJ1-2, with 7 bases lining up with TRBD1. The length of the CDR3 is 16 residues. The V segment lost 2 bases and the J segment 4 bases; nucleotides outside the gene matches: 11. Germline-derived CDR1 and CDR2 are SGHKS and YYEKEE (reference sequence). Here the CDR3 reads CASSFTNRGVGYGYTF. The CDR3 DNA follows: TGTGCCAGCAGCTTCACCAACAGGGGAGTTGGCTATGGCTACACCTTC.

The V gene is TRBV2, the J gene TRBJ2-5; D might be TRBD2 (6 bases). V gave up 7 bases and J gave up 4 bases, with 13 bases separating them. The CDR3 spans 13 residues. Germline V gives CDR1 SNHLY, CDR2 FYNNEI. Here the CDR3 reads CASIRTGGETQYF. CDR3 DNA: TGTGCCAGCATCCGGACCGGGGGAGAGACCCAGTACTTC.

This chain uses TRBV13 with TRBJ2-3; TRBD2 agrees at 9 bases. Germline CDR1 PRHDT, CDR2 FYEKMQ (reference sequence). The CDR3 consists of 20 residues. With V trimmed by 0 bases and J by 2 bases, 15 bases remained unmatched. This chain's CDR3 is CASSLGGRLADGQLTDTQYF. Written as DNA, the CDR3 is TGTGCCAGCAGCTTAGGAGGGAGACTAGCGGACGGACAACTCACAGATACGCAGTATTTT.

This sequence joins TRBV19 and TRBJ2-7; tentative D call: TRBD2 (7 bases). Germline CDR1 LNHDA, CDR2 SQIVND (reference sequence). The CDR3 runs 14 residues. The V end lost 5 bases, the J end lost 2 bases, and 13 bases lay between the germline ends. CDR3 DNA: TGTGCCAGTAGTGGAAGGGGGGGCACCTACGAGCAGTACTTC. Translation gives CASSGRGGTYEQYF.

This clone was seen a few times. V is TRBV28 and J is TRBJ1-4; no firm D call. The CDR3 extends over 14 amino acids. Germline V CDR1 and CDR2: MDHEN, SYDVKM. Trimming shortened V by 7 bases and J by 3 bases, and 12 bases separated the two germline ends. The CDR3 sequence: CASNEGGSNEKLFF. The CDR3 DNA follows: TGTGCCAGCAACGAGGGCGGGTCTAATGAAAAACTGTTTTTT. The entire variable domain, with the rest obtained from reference TRBV28 and TRBJ1-4, is as follows: DVKVTQSSRYLVKRTGEKVFLECVQDMDHENMFWYRQDPGLGLRLIYFSYDVKMKEKGDIPEGYSVSREKKERFSLILESASTNQTSMYLCASNEGGSNEKLFFGSGTQLSVL.

This chain connects TRBV4-2 to TRBJ2-3, with 11 positions matching TRBD2. This CDR3 comprises 15 residues. Per germline, CDR1 LGHNA and CDR2 YNFKEQ. The ends lost 5 bases at V and 1 base at J; junction bases unmatched: 2. This CDR3 reads CASSEGLAGTDTQYF. CDR3 DNA sequence: TGTGCCAGCAGCGAGGGACTAGCGGGCACAGATACGCAGTATTTT.

This clone was picked up a small number of times. This chain connects TRBV6-5 to TRBJ2-2, with D possibly TRBD1 on 6 matching bases. CDR1 is MNHEY and CDR2 is SVGAGI in the germline V gene. Trimming shortened V by 2 bases and J by 0 bases, and 10 bases separated the two germline ends. This CDR3 region has 16 residues. The CDR3 nucleotides read TGTGCCAGCAGTTACCAATGGACAGCGAACACCGGGGAGCTGTTTTTT. It specifies CASSYQWTANTGELFF.

The chain links TRBV6-6 to TRBJ1-1; D uncertain. V was shortened by 6 bases and J by 5 bases, with 10 bases between the two germline ends. The CDR3 runs to 12 residues. The germline V gene encodes CDR1 MNHNY and CDR2 SVGAGI (reference sequence). This CDR3 reads CASSHTRTEAFF. CDR3 coding DNA: TGTGCCAGCAGCCATACGCGTACTGAAGCTTTCTTT.

The genes are TRBV7-9 and TRBJ1-2; the D gene is possibly TRBD1 (5 bases). The germline CDR1 and CDR2 sequences are SEHNR and FQNEAQ (reference sequence). The CDR3 spans 14 residues. V gave up 3 bases and J gave up 3 bases, with 11 bases separating them. CDR3 nucleotide sequence: TGTGCCAGCAGCTTGAGAGGGGAGGACTATGGCTACACCTTC. Protein: CASSLRGEDYGYTF. The full variable domain, its missing parts supplied by reference TRBV7-9 and TRBJ1-2, is DTGVSQNPRHKITKRGQNVTFRCDPISEHNRLYWYRQTLGQGPEFLTYFQNEAQLEKSRLLSDRFSAERPKGSFSTLEIQRTEQGDSAMYLCASSLRGEDYGYTFGSGTRLTVV.

The chain recombines TRBV7-9 with TRBJ1-3, with D hard to call. The V end lost 5 bases, the J end lost 0 bases, and 8 bases lay between the germline ends. Germline loops: CDR1 SEHNR, CDR2 FQNEAQ (reference sequence). CDR3 size: 14 residues. The CDR3 sequence: CASSTRSSGNTIYF. CDR3 bases: TGTGCCAGCAGCACTCGTTCCTCTGGAAACACCATATATTTT.

In nucleotides, the CDR3 is TGTGCCAGCAGTTCCTACCCGACCGGGACAGGGGGCCTACTTGGCAATCAGCCCCAGCATTTT. As protein: CASSSYPTGTGGLLGNQPQHF. The J gene is TRBJ1-5, the V gene TRBV2; TRBD1 aligns across 12 bases. This CDR3 has 21 residues. The ends lost 5 bases at V and 2 bases at J; junction bases unmatched: 19. Germline assignment: CDR1 SNHLY and CDR2 FYNNEI.

In DNA form, the CDR3 reads TGTGCCAGCTCTCAAAACCCGGGACAGTCTTTGCGAGCTTTCTTT. Translated: CASSQNPGQSLRAFF. J is TRBJ1-1 and V is TRBV18, with 7 bases matching TRBD1. Germline V gives CDR1 KGHSH, CDR2 LQKENI. V dropped 6 bases and J dropped 10; count of bases not matched to a gene: 17. The CDR3 is 15 amino acids. The variable domain in full, with the rest retrieved from reference TRBV18 and TRBJ1-1, is NAGVMQNPRHLVRRRGQEARLRCSPMKGHSHVYWYRQLPEEGLKFMVYLQKENIIDESGMPKERFSAEFPKEGPSILRIQQVVRGDSAAYFCASSQNPGQSLRAFFGQGTRLTVV.

For this clone: One end of the junction fails to match germline, which may point to a read error. The rearrangement joins TRBV4-1 to TRBJ2-7; no clear D gene. Near its end, the DNA agrees better with TRBJ2-1, so the J call may be wrong. CDR1 and CDR2 from the germline V gene are MGHRA and YSYEKL. CDR3 length equals 13 residues. CDR3 residues: CASSRPEYNEQFF. The CDR3 DNA is TGTGCCAGCAGCCGGCCCGAGTACAATGAGCAGTTCTTC.

J is TRBJ2-1 and V is TRBV29-1; D gene uncertain. Germline V gene data show CDR1 as SQVTM and CDR2 as ANQGSEA. Trimming removed 3 bases at V and 4 bases at J, with 7 bases between. The CDR3 loop spans 12 amino acids. CDR3 amino acids: CSVDVGYNEQFF. CDR3 nucleotide sequence: TGCAGCGTTGATGTGGGGTACAATGAGCAGTTCTTC.

This clone was observed once. The genes are TRBV7-2 and TRBJ2-7; 7 bases match TRBD2. This CDR3 comprises 15 residues. V gave up 5 bases and J gave up 7 bases; unmatched junction bases: 14. Looked up from germline, CDR1 is SGHTA and CDR2 is FQGNSA. The CDR3 sequence is CASSNTGTTSREQYF. Written as DNA, the CDR3 is TGTGCCAGCAGCAACACCGGGACTACCAGCCGGGAGCAGTACTTC.

CDR3 sequence (DNA): TGTGCCAGCAGTTCCCAGAGGAATACGCAGTATTTT. Translation: CASSSQRNTQYF. The rearrangement uses TRBV27 and TRBJ2-3; no clear D gene. V lost 4 bases and J lost 7, with 9 bases in between. CDR1 and CDR2 from the germline V gene are MNHEY and SMNVEV (reference sequence). This CDR3 region has 12 residues.